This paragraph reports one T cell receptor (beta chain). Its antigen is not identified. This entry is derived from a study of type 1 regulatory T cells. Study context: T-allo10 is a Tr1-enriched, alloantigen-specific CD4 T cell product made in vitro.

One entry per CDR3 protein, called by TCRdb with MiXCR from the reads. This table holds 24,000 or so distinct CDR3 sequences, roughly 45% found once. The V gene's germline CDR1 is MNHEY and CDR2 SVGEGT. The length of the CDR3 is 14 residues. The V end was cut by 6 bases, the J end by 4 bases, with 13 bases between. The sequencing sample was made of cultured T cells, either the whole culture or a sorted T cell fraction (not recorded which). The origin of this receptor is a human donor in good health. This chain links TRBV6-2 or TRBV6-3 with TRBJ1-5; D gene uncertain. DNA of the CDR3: TGTGCCAGCAGAGCCACCAGCGGGAATCAGCCCCAGCATTTT. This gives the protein CASRATSGNQPQHF.